This T cell receptor beta chain was retrieved from a study of T cells after yellow fever vaccination. This clonotype was detected a few times. For TCR, cDNA came from 5'RACE template switching, which added a universal primer site and UMIs. One entry per CDR3 protein results from TCRdb running MiXCR on the 5' RACE reads. The sample holds more than 300,000 distinct CDR3 sequences, around a tenth seen once. This CDR3 comprises 12 residues. Per the germline V gene, CDR1 is SNHLY and CDR2 is FYNNEI. V gave up 5 bases and J gave up 8 bases, with 12 bases separating them. The V gene is TRBV2, the J gene TRBJ1-2, with D maybe TRBD1 (5 bases). This TCR derives from a man in his late teens or twenties who received the YFV17D yellow fever vaccine. The input for sequencing was CD4+ T cells sorted from PBMCs, taken 45 days after the yellow fever booster vaccination. This CDR3 reads CASSTDQGGYTF. The CDR3 DNA follows: TGTGCCAGCAGTACAGACCAGGGCGGCTACACCTTC.